This TCR beta chain stems from a study of blood T cell repertoires in COVID-19 (dated by TCRdb to 2019 to 2021). Regarding the complete study: Samples from collaborators originated in the United States, Italy and Spain and spanned both the acute and convalescent phases of COVID-19. The prospective study material was composed of cDNA or gDNA derived from T cells, B-cell-depleted T cells, or PBMCs. Subjects who had been exposed to COVID-19, were actively infected with it, or had recovered from it provided the deeply sampled blood TCRbeta repertoires that made up the dataset. The repertoires were released in a freely available public database meant as a resource for research on the immune response to SARS-CoV-2. The samples were drawn from the first 160 participants of the ongoing ImmuneRACE study and from 1,254 subjects provided by 6 global collaborators. The sample metadata nearly always contained a de-identified subject ID, COVID-19 status, age in years and sex. Where available, HLA class I and class II types were taken from metadata supplied by the sample provider and were not determined by assay-based typing.

The immunoSEQ Assay, a bias-controlled multiplex PCR, was used to amplify TCRbeta CDR3 regions from genomic DNA. Regarding the original processing steps: Within the assay, amplification of reference gene primers was used to estimate how many nucleated cells each sample contained. To quantify the absolute abundance of each unique TCRbeta CDR3 rearrangement, sequence reads were collapsed and filtered. For each sample, productive Simpson clonality was calculated as the square root of Simpson's diversity index across productive rearrangements. Held by TCRdb, this immuneACCESS table contains in-frame sequences only and omits some clones. Under half of the omission traces to an unresolved V gene where checked; the cause of the rest is unknown. V, J and clone size are those of that table, while D and trimming were read from the DNA. The table for this sample lists 250,000 to 350,000 clones; 87% of them were counted only once. Roughly 2.3% of the sample comes from the top ten.

Whole blood was collected in K2EDTA tubes by collaborating institutions according to the institutions' own protocols. For TCRbeta analysis, collaborator samples were shipped as frozen whole blood, as isolated PBMCs, or as DNA extracted from either sample type. Results the study describes overall, beyond this receptor: How much clinical and demographic metadata was included differed by source and by participant, and the metadata was provided uncurated.

Germline trimming: 5 bases from V, 8 bases from J; junction bases outside gene matches: 15. Per the germline V gene, SQVTM is the CDR1 and ANQGSEA is the CDR2. Inclusive of the bounding cysteine and phenylalanine, the CDR3 is 15 residues long. Of all the DNA, just the CDR3 is kept, 45 bases in frame from base 1. Concerning this clone: Its antigen remains undetermined. Nothing much larger sits one base from this clone, and base qualities are not available.

The sequence is built from TRBV29-1 and TRBJ1-2; the central 9 bases match TRBD1. Sequenced input: peripheral blood. The TCR was taken from a man between 18 and 35 years old with active or convalescent COVID-19. The nucleotide sequence is TGCAGCGTTTATACCCGGGTGGGACAGGGTTTGGGCTACACCTTC. It codes for CSVYTRVGQGLGYTF.